The 9 T cell receptor beta chains below were found in one sample sequenced in a study of cytomegalovirus exposure and HLA in healthy donors. PCR primers comprised 60 Vbeta and 13 Jbeta primers. Profiling relied on immunoSEQ multiplex PCR, and the TCRdb table lists in-frame clones only, not all of them. In the table there are tens of thousands of clones, less than 85% of which are singletons. The sequenced sample consisted of PBMCs. Every receptor here comes from a man younger than 35 in good health and CMV-seronegative.

The V call is TRBV11-2, the J call TRBJ2-1, with 8 bases matching TRBD1. The germline V gene encodes CDR1 SGHAT and CDR2 FQNNGV. J gave up 3 bases and V 4 bases, and 8 bases lay outside the gene matches. The CDR3 length is 16 residues. The CDR3 here is CASSSRQGRFYNEQFF. The CDR3 DNA reads as TGTGCCAGCAGCTCGAGACAGGGGAGGTTCTACAATGAGCAGTTCTTC.

The chain's CDR3 is CATSINEVAFF. The CDR3 DNA follows: TGTGCCACCAGCATTAATGAGGTGGCTTTCTTT. The V gene is TRBV15, the J gene TRBJ1-1; D unresolved. Trimming removed 4 bases from V and 11 bases from J, with 11 bases in between. This CDR3 has 11 residues. The germline gives CDR1 LNHNV, CDR2 YYDKDF (reference sequence). Full variable domain (missing parts from reference TRBV15 and TRBJ1-1): DAMVIQNPRYQVTQFGKPVTLSCSQTLNHNVMYWYQQKSSQAPKLLFHYYDKDFNNEADTPDNFQSRRPNTSFCFLDIRSPGLGDTAMYLCATSINEVAFFGQGTRLTVV.

This sequence joins TRBV7-9 and TRBJ2-7; 9 bases align to TRBD1. CDR3 size: 16 residues. From germline, CDR1 is SEHNR and CDR2 FQNEAQ (reference sequence). The J segment lost 5 bases and the V segment lost 6 bases, leaving 14 bases of the junction unmatched. CDR3 in amino acids: CASSFSSGTGIHEQYF. CDR3 bases: TGTGCCAGCAGTTTTTCCTCCGGGACAGGGATCCACGAGCAGTACTTC.

CDR3 protein: CASRGQGTDTQYF. CDR3 nucleotide sequence: TGTGCCAGCAGGGGACAGGGCACAGATACGCAGTATTTT. The rearrangement uses TRBV9 and TRBJ2-3; TRBD1 matches at 8 bases. V was clipped by 5 bases and J by 1 base; unmatched bases: 0. Germline CDR1 reads SGDLS; CDR2 reads YYNGEE. The CDR3 extends over 13 amino acids.

The chain employs TRBV10-2 and TRBJ2-5, with 7 bases aligning to TRBD2. In germline, CDR1 is WSHSY, CDR2 SAAADI. The CDR3 consists of 17 residues. The V and J ends lost 5 bases and 1 base, in that order; junction bases with no gene match: 13. CDR3 sequence (DNA): TGCGCCAGCAGTTGTGTACCCCCACTAGCGTGCCAAGAGACCCAGTACTTC. Translation: CASSCVPPLACQETQYF.

This rearrangement joins TRBV28 to TRBJ2-2, with D perhaps matching TRBD1 (5 bases). V was cut by 10 bases and J by 0 bases, with 9 bases left in between. Germline CDR1 MDHEN, CDR2 SYDVKM. This CDR3 has 13 amino acids. The CDR3 reads CATDRANTGELFF. The CDR3 nucleotides are TGTGCCACCGACAGAGCGAACACCGGGGAGCTGTTTTTT.

CDR3 loop: CASSFQGRGYLGYTF. The CDR3 DNA follows: TGTGCCAGCAGCTTTCAGGGAAGGGGCTATTTAGGCTACACCTTC. This rearrangement joins TRBV5-6 to TRBJ1-2; tentative D call: TRBD1 (5 bases). Trimming left V 2 bases short and J 8 bases short, with 19 bases between. Germline V gives CDR1 SGHDT, CDR2 YYEEEE. The CDR3 contains 15 residues.

This sequence joins TRBV5-6 and TRBJ2-7, with 11 bases lining up with TRBD1. After removal of 4 bases from V and 3 bases from J, the junction contained 9 bases not matched to a gene. Germline V gene lookup returns CDR1 SGHDT and CDR2 YYEEEE. The CDR3 runs 16 residues. CDR3: CASSLMGQGVYYEQYF. The DNA of the CDR3 is TGTGCCAGCAGCCTGATGGGACAGGGGGTTTACTACGAGCAGTACTTC.

The CDR3 sequence is CASSIWSPRGDVSGYTF. Here the CDR3 DNA reads TGTGCCAGTAGTATATGGTCTCCGCGGGGGGACGTATCTGGCTACACCTTC. The chain carries TRBV19 and TRBJ1-2; perhaps TRBD1 as D (5 bases). Germline CDR1 is LNHDA and CDR2 is SQIVND (reference sequence). V was trimmed by 2 bases and J by 7 bases, leaving 23 bases between them. CDR3 length: 17 residues.